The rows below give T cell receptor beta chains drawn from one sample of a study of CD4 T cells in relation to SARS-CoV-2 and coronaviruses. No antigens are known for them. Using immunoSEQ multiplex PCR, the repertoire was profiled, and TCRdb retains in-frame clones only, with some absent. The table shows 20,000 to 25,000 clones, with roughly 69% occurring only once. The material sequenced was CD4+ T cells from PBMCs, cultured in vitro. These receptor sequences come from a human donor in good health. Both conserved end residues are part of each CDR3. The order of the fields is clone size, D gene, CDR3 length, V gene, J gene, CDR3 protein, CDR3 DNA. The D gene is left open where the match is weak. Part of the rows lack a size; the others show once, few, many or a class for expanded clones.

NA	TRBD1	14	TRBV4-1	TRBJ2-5	CASSQGQGRETQYF	TGCGCCAGCAGCCAAGGACAGGGTCGGGAGACCCAGTACTTC
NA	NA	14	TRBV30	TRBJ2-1	CAWIPAGLYNEQFF	TGTGCCTGGATCCCTGCTGGGCTTTACAATGAGCAGTTCTTC
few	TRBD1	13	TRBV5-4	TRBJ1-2	CASSTTGGYGYTF	TGTGCCAGCAGCACCACAGGGGGTTATGGCTACACCTTC
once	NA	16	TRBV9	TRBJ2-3	CASSVGAERNTDTQYF	TGTGCCAGCAGCGTAGGCGCTGAGCGGAACACAGATACGCAGTATTTT
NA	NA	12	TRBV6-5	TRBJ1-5	CASTSPGEPQHF	TGTGCCAGCACTTCTCCTGGGGAGCCCCAGCATTTT
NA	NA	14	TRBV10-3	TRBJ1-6	CAIRVGRDNSPLHF	TGTGCCATCAGGGTTGGCAGAGATAATTCACCCCTCCACTTT
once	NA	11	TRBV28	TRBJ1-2	CASSLTYGYTF	TGTGCCAGCAGCTTGACTTATGGCTACACCTTC
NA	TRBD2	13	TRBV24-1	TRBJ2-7	CATSDSPGGEQYF	TGTGCCACCAGTGATTCACCGGGGGGAGAGCAGTACTTC
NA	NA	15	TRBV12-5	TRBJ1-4	CASAPGDSRNEKLFF	TGTGCTAGTGCTCCAGGAGACAGCCGGAATGAAAAACTGTTTTTT
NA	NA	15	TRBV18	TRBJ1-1	CASSPNRDKNTEAFF	TGTGCCAGCTCACCAAATCGGGACAAAAACACTGAAGCTTTCTTT
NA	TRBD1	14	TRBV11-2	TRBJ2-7	CASSLVGTAYEQYF	TGTGCCAGCAGCTTAGTAGGGACAGCCTACGAGCAGTACTTC
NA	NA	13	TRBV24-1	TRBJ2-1	CATQFRRYNEQFF	TGTGCCACCCAATTCCGGCGGTACAATGAGCAGTTCTTC
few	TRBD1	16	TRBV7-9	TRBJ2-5	CASSSGDRGRIETQYF	TGTGCCAGCAGCTCCGGGGACAGGGGGCGCATAGAGACCCAGTACTTC
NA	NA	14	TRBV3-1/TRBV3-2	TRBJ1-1	CASSLSSGAAEAFF	TGTGCCAGCAGCCTATCCTCAGGGGCGGCTGAAGCTTTCTTT
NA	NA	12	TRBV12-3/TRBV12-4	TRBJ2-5	CASSLTRETQYF	TGTGCCAGCAGTTTGACCCGAGAGACCCAGTACTTC
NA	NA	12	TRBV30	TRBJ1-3	CAWSETENTIYF	TGTGCCTGGAGTGAAACAGAAAACACCATATATTTT
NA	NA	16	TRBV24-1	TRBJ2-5	CATSCTGGDSQETQYF	TGTGCCACCAGTTGCACAGGCGGGGACTCCCAAGAGACCCAGTACTTC
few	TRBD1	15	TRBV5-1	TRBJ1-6	CASSGGDRDNSPLHF	TGCGCCAGCAGCGGAGGGGACAGGGATAATTCACCCCTCCACTTT
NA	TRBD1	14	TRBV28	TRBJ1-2	CASSSTGGGYGYTF	TGTGCCAGCAGTTCGACAGGGGGTGGCTATGGCTACACCTTC
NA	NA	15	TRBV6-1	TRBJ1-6	CASSDGTSYNSPLHF	TGTGCCAGCAGTGACGGGACAAGCTATAATTCACCCCTCCACTTT
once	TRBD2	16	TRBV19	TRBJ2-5	CASSKLDISGRETQYF	TGTGCCAGTAGTAAGCTGGATATTAGCGGGAGGGAGACCCAGTACTTC
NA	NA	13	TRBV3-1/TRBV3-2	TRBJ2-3	CASSQGTSGTQYF	TGTGCCAGCAGCCAGGGGACTTCTGGTACGCAGTATTTT
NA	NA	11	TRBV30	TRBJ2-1	CAWSALIGQFF	TGTGCCTGGAGTGCCTTAATCGGGCAGTTCTTC
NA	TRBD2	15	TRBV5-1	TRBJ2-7	CASSSGTSGTYEQYF	TGCGCCAGCAGCTCCGGGACTAGCGGGACCTACGAGCAGTACTTC
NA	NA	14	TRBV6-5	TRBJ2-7	CASSPPGRVVEQYF	TGTGCCAGCAGCCCCCCGGGCAGGGTGGTGGAGCAGTACTTC